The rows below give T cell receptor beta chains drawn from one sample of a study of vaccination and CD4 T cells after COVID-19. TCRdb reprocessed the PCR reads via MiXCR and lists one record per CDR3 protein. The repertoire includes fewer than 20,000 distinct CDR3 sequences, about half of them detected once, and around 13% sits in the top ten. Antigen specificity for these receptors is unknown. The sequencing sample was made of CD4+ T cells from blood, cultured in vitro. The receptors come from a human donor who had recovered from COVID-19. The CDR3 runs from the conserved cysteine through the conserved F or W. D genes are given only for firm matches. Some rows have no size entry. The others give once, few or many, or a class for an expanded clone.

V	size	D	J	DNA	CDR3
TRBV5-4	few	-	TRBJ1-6	TGTGCCAGCAGCTTGCCGGGGGGCGCGGATTCACCCCTCCACTTT	CASSLPGGADSPLHF
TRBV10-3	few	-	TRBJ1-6	TGTGCCATCAGTGGGCAGGGAAGAGGGTCACCCCTCCACTTT	CAISGQGRGSPLHF
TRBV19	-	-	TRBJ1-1	TGTGCCAGTAGTGGTGGGGCGCGGGGCACTGAAGCTTTCTTT	CASSGGARGTEAFF
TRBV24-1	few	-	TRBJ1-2	TGTGCCACCAGCCCCGGGAGCTTGAGTTATGGCTACACCTTC	CATSPGSLSYGYTF
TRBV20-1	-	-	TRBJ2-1	TGCAGTGGTGGGAGAGTTTCAGATGAGCAGTTCTTC	CSGGRVSDEQFF
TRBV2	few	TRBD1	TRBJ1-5	TGTGCCAGCAGTCGGGACAGTAATCAGCCCCAGCATTTT	CASSRDSNQPQHF
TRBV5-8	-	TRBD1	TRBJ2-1	TGTGCCAGCAGCCCCGGGACAGGGGTTAATGAGCAGTTCTTC	CASSPGTGVNEQFF
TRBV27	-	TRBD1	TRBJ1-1	TGTGCCAGCAGGTTGGGACAGAGAAACACTGAAGCTTTCTTT	CASRLGQRNTEAFF
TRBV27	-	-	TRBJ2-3	TGTGCCAGCAGCCCGGGGACCACCACAAATACGCAGTATTTT	CASSPGTTTNTQYF
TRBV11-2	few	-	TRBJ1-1	TGTGCCAGCAGCTTAGGGGGGCTCGGGAACACTGAAGCTTTCTTT	CASSLGGLGNTEAFF
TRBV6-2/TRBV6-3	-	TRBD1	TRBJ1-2	TGTGCCAGTCATAAACCGGGACAGGACTACTATGGCTACACCTTC	CASHKPGQDYYGYTF
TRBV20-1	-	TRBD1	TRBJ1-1	TGCAGTCAGCGGACAGGGGGGAACACTGAAGCTTTCTTT	CSQRTGGNTEAFF
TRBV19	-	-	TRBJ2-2	TGTGCCAGTAGTTCCTCAGGACTGATCACCGGGGAGCTGTTTTTT	CASSSSGLITGELFF
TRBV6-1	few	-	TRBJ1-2	TGTGCCAGCAACAACGGGGGGGTCTGGGGCTACACCTTC	CASNNGGVWGYTF
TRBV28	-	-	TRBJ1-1	TGTGCCAGCAGTTTATTGCCCCCCGCAAACACTGAAGCTTTCTTT	CASSLLPPANTEAFF
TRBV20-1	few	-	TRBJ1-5	TGCAGTGCTAGAGCGCAGGGTGTCGTAGGCAATCAGCCCCAGCATTTT	CSARAQGVVGNQPQHF
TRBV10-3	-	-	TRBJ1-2	TGTGCCATCACCGCAGTCGGGGGCGGGGGCTATGGCTACACCTTC	CAITAVGGGGYGYTF
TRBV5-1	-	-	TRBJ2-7	TGCGCCAGCAGCTTCGGCTTGGTACGGGGCGAGCAGTACTTC	CASSFGLVRGEQYF
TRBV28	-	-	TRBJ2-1	TGTGCCAGCAGTTTACAGGCTCAGGGGGGCAGAGAGCAGTTCTTC	CASSLQAQGGREQFF
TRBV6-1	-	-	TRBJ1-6	TGTGCCAGCAGTGAAGCGCGCGGGACCTATAATTCACCCCTCCACTTT	CASSEARGTYNSPLHF
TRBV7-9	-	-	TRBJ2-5	TGTGCCAGCAGCAGAGCCGGGACGGACCAAGAGACCCAGTACTTC	CASSRAGTDQETQYF
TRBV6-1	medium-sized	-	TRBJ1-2	TGTGCCAGCAGTCTAAAGGGAAATGGCTACACCTTC	CASSLKGNGYTF
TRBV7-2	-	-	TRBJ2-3	TGTGCCAGCAGCTTAGGCGGTTTCGCAGATACGCAGTATTTT	CASSLGGFADTQYF
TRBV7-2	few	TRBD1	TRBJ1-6	TGTGCCAGCAGCCTTCGGACAGGTAGCCTGGAGCGGTCACCCCTCCACTTT	CASSLRTGSLERSPLHF
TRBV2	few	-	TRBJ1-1	TGTGCCAGCAGTCCCCAGGGAAGGACTGAAGCTTTCTTT	CASSPQGRTEAFF
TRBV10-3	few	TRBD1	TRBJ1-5	TGTGCCATCAGTGAGTCGAGACAGGGGCCCCATAATCAGCCCCAGCATTTT	CAISESRQGPHNQPQHF
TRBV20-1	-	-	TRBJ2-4	TGCAGTGCTAGAGATAGTGGGGGCGCCAAAAACATTCAGTACTTC	CSARDSGGAKNIQYF
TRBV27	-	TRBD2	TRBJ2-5	TGTGCCAGCAGTCCGAGGGCGAGGGCGGGAGGTCTGGAGACCCAGTACTTC	CASSPRARAGGLETQYF
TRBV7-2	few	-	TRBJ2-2	TGTGCCAGCAGCTTCAGGTCACAGGCGGGCACCGGGGAGCTGTTTTTT	CASSFRSQAGTGELFF
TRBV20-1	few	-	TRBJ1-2	TGCAGTGCTAGAGTATCAAGTGGCTATGGCTACACCTTC	CSARVSSGYGYTF
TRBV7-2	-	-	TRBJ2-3	TGTGCCAGCAGCTTAGATCCAGGGAACGAAGATACGCAGTATTTT	CASSLDPGNEDTQYF
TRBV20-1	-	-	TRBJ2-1	TGCAGTGCTAGCCCCTTACTGACAGGGAGGAATGAGCAGTTCTTC	CSASPLLTGRNEQFF
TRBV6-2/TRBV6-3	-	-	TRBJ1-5	TGTGCCAGCAGTTATTGGGGCAATCAGCCCCAGCATTTT	CASSYWGNQPQHF
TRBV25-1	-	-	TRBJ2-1	TGTGCCAGCAGTCCACAGGTCGGGGAAAGCAGGAATGAGCAGTTCTTC	CASSPQVGESRNEQFF
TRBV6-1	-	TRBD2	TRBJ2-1	TGTGCCAGCAGTGAAGCCCCCGACGGAGCGGGAGGAAATGAGCAGTTCTTC	CASSEAPDGAGGNEQFF
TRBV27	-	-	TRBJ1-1	TGTGCCAGCAGTCCCAGGACAGTGAACACTGAAGCTTTCTTT	CASSPRTVNTEAFF
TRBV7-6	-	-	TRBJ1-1	TGTGCCAGCAGCTTACTGAACACTGAAGCTTTCTTT	CASSLLNTEAFF
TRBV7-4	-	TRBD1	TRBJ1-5	TGTGCCAGCAGCGTAGGGCAGGGGGGGGACCAGCCCCAGCATTTT	CASSVGQGGDQPQHF
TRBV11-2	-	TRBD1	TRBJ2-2	TGTGCCAGCAGTTCTCCACGCAGGGGGCGGGCCGGGGAGCTGTTTTTT	CASSSPRRGRAGELFF
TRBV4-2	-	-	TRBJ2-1	TGTGCCAGCAGCCAAGTCCGGTTTCTAGGGCAGTTCTTC	CASSQVRFLGQFF
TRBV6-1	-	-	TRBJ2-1	TGTGCCAGCAGTGGGGGGCTAGCGGCCTACAATGAGCAGTTCTTC	CASSGGLAAYNEQFF
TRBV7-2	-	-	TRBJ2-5	TGTGCCAGCAGCTCTGGACCGAGACAAGAGACCCAGTACTTC	CASSSGPRQETQYF
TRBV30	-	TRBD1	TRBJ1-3	TGTGCCTGGAGTTCGGACAGGTTCTCTGGAAACACCATATATTTT	CAWSSDRFSGNTIYF
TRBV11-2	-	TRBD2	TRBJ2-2	TGTGCCAGCAGCTTAGGTAGAGTTGGCCGCGGGGGCACCGGGGAGCTGTTTTTT	CASSLGRVGRGGTGELFF
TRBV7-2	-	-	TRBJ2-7	TGTGCCAGCAGCTTAGCGCGGCAGGGGTACGGCGAGCAGTACTTC	CASSLARQGYGEQYF
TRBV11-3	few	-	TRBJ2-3	TGTGCCAGCAGCCTAGGCAGATTAACTAGCACAGATACGCAGTATTTT	CASSLGRLTSTDTQYF
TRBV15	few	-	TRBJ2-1	TGTGCCACCAGCAGACCCAAAGCGGGTTCTGGCAATGAGCAGTTCTTC	CATSRPKAGSGNEQFF
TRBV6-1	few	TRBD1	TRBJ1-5	TGTGCCAGCAGCCCCCAGGGGGATCAGCCCCAGCATTTT	CASSPQGDQPQHF
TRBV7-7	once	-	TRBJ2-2	TGTGCCAGCAGCTTAGAGGGGGCGGGAGACACCGGGGAGCTGTTTTTT	CASSLEGAGDTGELFF
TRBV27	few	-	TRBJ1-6	TGTGCCAGCAGTTTCGCGGATTCACCCCTCCACTTT	CASSFADSPLHF
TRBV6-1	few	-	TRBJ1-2	TGTGCCAGCAGGGACAGCCATGGCTACACCTTC	CASRDSHGYTF
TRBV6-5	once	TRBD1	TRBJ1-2	TGTGCCAGCAGTTCGGACAGGCGAGGTTATGGCTACACCTTC	CASSSDRRGYGYTF